Listed below are T cell receptor beta chains from one sample, sequenced in a study of control samples from healthy donors and cancer patients. Produced via immunoSEQ multiplex PCR; TCRdb's table is partial and in-frame only. The sample has 75,000 to 100,000 clones; roughly 86% are singletons. The material sequenced was blood. The origin of the receptors is a man aged 55 to 70 in good health. Each CDR3 is given with its conserved first and last residue. The order of the fields is CDR3 protein, CDR3 DNA, V gene, J gene, clone size, D gene. D genes are given only for firm matches. Size is omitted from some rows. Given values are once, few, many or a class for expanded clones.

CDR3 protein: CASSRDGTINTEAFF
CDR3 DNA: TGTGCCAGCAGCCGCGATGGAACTATTAACACTGAAGCTTTCTTT
V gene: TRBV7-8
J gene: TRBJ1-1
clone size: .
D gene: .

CDR3 protein: CAWRLNGYAYEQYF
CDR3 DNA: TGTGCCTGGAGACTAAACGGGTATGCCTACGAGCAGTACTTC
V gene: TRBV30
J gene: TRBJ2-7
clone size: few
D gene: .

CDR3 protein: CATSLVGTGELFF
CDR3 DNA: TGTGCCACCAGTTTAGTGGGGACCGGGGAGCTGTTTTTT
V gene: TRBV24-1
J gene: TRBJ2-2
clone size: .
D gene: .

CDR3 protein: CASSSWTSREETQYF
CDR3 DNA: TGTGCCAGCAGTTCGTGGACTAGCAGGGAAGAGACCCAGTACTTC
V gene: TRBV28
J gene: TRBJ2-5
clone size: .
D gene: TRBD2

CDR3 protein: CASTFSGDDTYGYTF
CDR3 DNA: TGTGCCAGCACCTTTTCGGGGGACGACACCTATGGCTACACCTTC
V gene: TRBV6-5
J gene: TRBJ1-2
clone size: few
D gene: .

CDR3 protein: CASTDASSYNSPLHF
CDR3 DNA: TGTGCCAGCACGGACGCGAGCTCCTATAATTCACCCCTCCACTTT
V gene: TRBV9
J gene: TRBJ1-6
clone size: .
D gene: .

CDR3 protein: CATSSGTGGWDTEAFF
CDR3 DNA: TGTGCCACCAGTTCCGGGACAGGGGGCTGGGACACTGAAGCTTTCTTT
V gene: TRBV24-1
J gene: TRBJ1-1
clone size: .
D gene: TRBD1

CDR3 protein: CASSLAITNEKLFF
CDR3 DNA: TGTGCCAGCAGCTTGGCCATAACTAATGAAAAACTGTTTTTT
V gene: TRBV5-6
J gene: TRBJ1-4
clone size: once
D gene: .

CDR3 protein: CASSFGTGSSNQPQHF
CDR3 DNA: TGTGCCAGCAGCTTCGGGACAGGGAGTAGCAATCAGCCCCAGCATTTT
V gene: TRBV5-6
J gene: TRBJ1-5
clone size: .
D gene: TRBD1

CDR3 protein: CASSSRTGFGYTF
CDR3 DNA: TGTGCCAGCAGCTCCCGGACAGGATTTGGCTACACCTTC
V gene: TRBV9
J gene: TRBJ1-2
clone size: .
D gene: TRBD1

CDR3 protein: CASRQGAGGGTDTQYF
CDR3 DNA: TGTGCCAGCAGACAGGGGGCAGGGGGGGGCACAGATACGCAGTATTTT
V gene: TRBV11-3
J gene: TRBJ2-3
clone size: .
D gene: TRBD1

CDR3 protein: CASSLGLAGGSDTQYF
CDR3 DNA: TGTGCCAGCAGCTTAGGACTAGCGGGAGGCTCAGATACGCAGTATTTT
V gene: TRBV11-3
J gene: TRBJ2-3
clone size: once
D gene: TRBD2

CDR3 protein: CASSQRETVLADTQYF
CDR3 DNA: TGTGCCAGCAGCCAAAGGGAGACAGTTTTGGCAGATACGCAGTATTTT
V gene: TRBV3-1/TRBV3-2
J gene: TRBJ2-3
clone size: .
D gene: .

CDR3 protein: CASSIVAGRAYNEQFF
CDR3 DNA: TGTGCCAGTAGTATAGTTGCCGGGAGGGCCTACAATGAGCAGTTCTTC
V gene: TRBV19
J gene: TRBJ2-1
clone size: .
D gene: TRBD2

CDR3 protein: CASSPSGGNTEAFF
CDR3 DNA: TGTGCCAGCAGCCCCTCAGGGGGGAACACTGAAGCTTTCTTT
V gene: TRBV11-2
J gene: TRBJ1-1
clone size: .
D gene: TRBD1

CDR3 protein: CASSDPLTRGQRIYEQYF
CDR3 DNA: TGTGCCAGCAGTGACCCTCTCACCCGGGGACAGAGGATTTACGAGCAGTACTTC
V gene: TRBV6-1
J gene: TRBJ2-7
clone size: .
D gene: TRBD1

CDR3 protein: CASSPSLAGARFDF
CDR3 DNA: TGTGCCAGCAGTCCCTCACTAGCGGGGGCTCGGTTTGACTTC
V gene: TRBV2
J gene: TRBJ2-5
clone size: .
D gene: TRBD2

CDR3 protein: CASSQIGASTDTQYF
CDR3 DNA: TGTGCCAGCAGTCAGATAGGGGCCAGCACAGATACGCAGTATTTT
V gene: TRBV28
J gene: TRBJ2-3
clone size: once
D gene: .

CDR3 protein: CATSRPGTPYGYTF
CDR3 DNA: TGTGCCACCAGCAGACCCGGGACACCCTATGGCTACACCTTC
V gene: TRBV15
J gene: TRBJ1-2
clone size: .
D gene: .

CDR3 protein: CAARRAGGSEQYF
CDR3 DNA: TGTGCCGCCCGTCGGGCAGGGGGCAGCGAGCAGTACTTC
V gene: TRBV28
J gene: TRBJ2-7
clone size: .
D gene: TRBD1

CDR3 protein: CASSKTPGHPDSGANVLTF
CDR3 DNA: TGTGCCAGCAGCAAGACGCCGGGACATCCAGACTCTGGGGCCAACGTCCTGACTTTC
V gene: TRBV7-9
J gene: TRBJ2-6
clone size: .
D gene: .

CDR3 protein: CASSRTDSNQPQHF
CDR3 DNA: TGTGCCAGCAGTAGGACGGATAGCAATCAGCCCCAGCATTTT
V gene: TRBV6-5
J gene: TRBJ1-5
clone size: .
D gene: .

CDR3 protein: CASSQLLWAAPYEQYF
CDR3 DNA: TGCGCCAGCAGCCAACTGTTGTGGGCAGCGCCCTACGAGCAGTACTTC
V gene: TRBV4-1
J gene: TRBJ2-7
clone size: .
D gene: .

CDR3 protein: CASSESRGREKLFF
CDR3 DNA: TGCGCCAGCAGTGAGTCGAGGGGACGGGAAAAACTGTTTTTT
V gene: TRBV10-2
J gene: TRBJ1-4
clone size: .
D gene: .

CDR3 protein: CSAHSGTGGFDEQYF
CDR3 DNA: TGCAGCGCCCACTCCGGGACAGGGGGCTTCGACGAGCAGTACTTC
V gene: TRBV29-1
J gene: TRBJ2-7
clone size: .
D gene: TRBD1

CDR3 protein: CASTDGVYGYTF
CDR3 DNA: TGTGCCAGCACCGACGGAGTATATGGCTACACCTTC
V gene: TRBV11-1
J gene: TRBJ1-2
clone size: .
D gene: .

CDR3 protein: CASSEDGGGPYEQYF
CDR3 DNA: TGTGCCAGCAGTGAAGACGGGGGGGGGCCCTACGAGCAGTACTTC
V gene: TRBV6-1
J gene: TRBJ2-7
clone size: few
D gene: TRBD2

CDR3 protein: CASSLGQGLPYYEQYF
CDR3 DNA: TGCGCCAGCAGCCTAGGACAGGGTTTACCCTACTACGAGCAGTACTTC
V gene: TRBV5-1
J gene: TRBJ2-7
clone size: .
D gene: TRBD1

CDR3 protein: CASIPPASPNTGELFF
CDR3 DNA: TGTGCCAGCATTCCCCCAGCCTCTCCGAACACCGGGGAGCTGTTTTTT
V gene: TRBV2
J gene: TRBJ2-2
clone size: once
D gene: .

CDR3 protein: CASSPSISSPLHF
CDR3 DNA: TGTGCCAGCAGCCCGTCAATTAGTTCACCCCTCCACTTT
V gene: TRBV7-9
J gene: TRBJ1-6
clone size: .
D gene: .

CDR3 protein: CASSHQKGVVNSPLHF
CDR3 DNA: TGCGCCAGCAGCCATCAAAAGGGGGTAGTGAACTCACCCCTCCACTTT
V gene: TRBV4-1
J gene: TRBJ1-6
clone size: .
D gene: .

CDR3 protein: CASSLEGGSGYGYTF
CDR3 DNA: TGTGCCAGCAGCTTAGAAGGGGGCTCGGGCTATGGCTACACCTTC
V gene: TRBV7-8
J gene: TRBJ1-2
clone size: .
D gene: TRBD1

CDR3 protein: CASSQGVLAGRDTQYF
CDR3 DNA: TGTGCCAGCAGCCAGGGGGTACTAGCGGGGAGAGATACGCAGTATTTT
V gene: TRBV9
J gene: TRBJ2-3
clone size: .
D gene: TRBD2

CDR3 protein: CASSVGQSYEQYF
CDR3 DNA: TGTGCCAGCAGCGTGGGACAATCCTACGAGCAGTACTTC
V gene: TRBV7-2
J gene: TRBJ2-7
clone size: .
D gene: .

CDR3 protein: CASSLVAFGVDTQYF
CDR3 DNA: TGTGCCAGCAGCTTAGTAGCCTTTGGGGTTGATACGCAGTATTTT
V gene: TRBV7-2
J gene: TRBJ2-3
clone size: .
D gene: .

CDR3 protein: CASSWPGQYNEQFF
CDR3 DNA: TGTGCCAGCAGTTGGCCCGGACAGTACAATGAGCAGTTCTTC
V gene: TRBV6-6
J gene: TRBJ2-1
clone size: .
D gene: .

CDR3 protein: CASSQGGSSGANVLTF
CDR3 DNA: TGTGCCAGCAGCCAAGGGGGGAGCTCTGGGGCCAACGTCCTGACTTTC
V gene: TRBV4-2
J gene: TRBJ2-6
clone size: few
D gene: .

CDR3 protein: CASSLGDRLEAFF
CDR3 DNA: TGTGCCAGCAGTTTGGGGGACAGACTTGAAGCTTTCTTT
V gene: TRBV12-3/TRBV12-4
J gene: TRBJ1-1
clone size: .
D gene: TRBD1

CDR3 protein: CASSGARGMNTEAFF
CDR3 DNA: TGTGCCAGCAGTGGGGCCAGGGGCATGAACACTGAAGCTTTCTTT
V gene: TRBV2
J gene: TRBJ1-1
clone size: .
D gene: .

CDR3 protein: CASSQVAHSNQPQHF
CDR3 DNA: TGCGCCAGCAGCCAAGTGGCCCATAGCAATCAGCCCCAGCATTTT
V gene: TRBV4-1
J gene: TRBJ1-5
clone size: .
D gene: .

CDR3 protein: CASSMGASYEQYF
CDR3 DNA: TGTGCCAGTAGTATGGGGGCCTCCTACGAGCAGTACTTC
V gene: TRBV19
J gene: TRBJ2-7
clone size: .
D gene: .

CDR3 protein: CATSDLWPYGYTF
CDR3 DNA: TGTGCCACCAGTGATTTGTGGCCCTATGGCTACACCTTC
V gene: TRBV24-1
J gene: TRBJ1-2
clone size: few
D gene: .